This passage covers 2 T cell receptor beta chains from one sample sequenced in a study of blood T cell repertoires in COVID-19 (dated by TCRdb to 2020 to 2021). Library creation used the immunoSEQ multiplex PCR assay. TCRdb re-hosts the immuneACCESS table, in-frame sequences only. Its copies lack some clones; in the studies checked, an unresolved V gene accounts for under half of them, and the cause for the rest is not known. The sample table records 150,000 to 200,000 clones; about 83% of these occur just once. The top ten constitute 5% of the sample. Sequenced material: peripheral blood. The receptor source for this set is a human donor in a cohort sampled during active COVID-19.

This clone was picked up many times. The chain carries TRBV19 and TRBJ1-4, with D perhaps matching TRBD1 (6 bases). This CDR3 has 15 residues. Trimming took off 4 bases at V and 0 bases at J, with 9 bases between the two ends. Germline values: CDR1 LNHDA, CDR2 SQIVND (reference sequence). The DNA for the CDR3 is TGTGCCAGTAGTACACAGGGAGCAACTAATGAAAAACTGTTTTTT. Translating gives CASSTQGATNEKLFF.

This clone has a single count. The chain links TRBV5-1 to TRBJ2-7; TRBD1 aligns across 9 bases. J gave up 10 bases and V 4 bases, and 9 bases lay outside the gene matches. The CDR3 consists of 13 residues. Germline V gene data show CDR1 as SGHRS and CDR2 as YFSETQ. The CDR3 reads CASSPSGQGGQYF. The CDR3 region has the DNA TGCGCCAGCAGCCCCTCGGGACAGGGTGGTCAGTACTTC. The full variable domain, rest sourced from reference TRBV5-1 and TRBJ2-7, is KAGVTQTPRYLIKTRGQQVTLSCSPISGHRSVSWYQQTPGQGLQFLFEYFSETQRNKGNFPGRFSGRQFSNSRSEMNVSTLELGDSALYLCASSPSGQGGQYFGPGTRLTVT.